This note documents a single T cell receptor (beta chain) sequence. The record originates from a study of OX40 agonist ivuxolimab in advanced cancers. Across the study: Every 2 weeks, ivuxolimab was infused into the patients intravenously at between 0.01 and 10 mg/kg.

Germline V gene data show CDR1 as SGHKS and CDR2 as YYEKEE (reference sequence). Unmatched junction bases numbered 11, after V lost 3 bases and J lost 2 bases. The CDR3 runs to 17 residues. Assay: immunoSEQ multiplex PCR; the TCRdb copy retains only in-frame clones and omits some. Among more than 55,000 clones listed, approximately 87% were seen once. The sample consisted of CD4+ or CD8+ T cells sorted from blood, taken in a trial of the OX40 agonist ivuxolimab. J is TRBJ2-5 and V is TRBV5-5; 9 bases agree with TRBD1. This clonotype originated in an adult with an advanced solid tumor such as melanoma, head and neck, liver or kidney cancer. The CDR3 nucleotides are TGTGCCAGCAGCTCTGTTACGGGACAGGGCCTACAAGAGACCCAGTACTTC. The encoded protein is CASSSVTGQGLQETQYF.